The clone carrying this T cell receptor (beta chain) was found once. The germline V gene has CDR1 SGHNT and CDR2 YYREEE (reference sequence). The length of the CDR3 is 14 residues. J lost 8 bases, V lost 3 bases, and 7 bases had no gene match. Generated by immunoSEQ multiplex PCR, the TCRdb table keeps only in-frame clones and is missing some. This table holds 75,000 to 90,000 clones, approximately 95% found once. The data were taken from a study of technical replicates of blood from several donors. The chain couples TRBV5-4 to TRBJ1-4; 7 bases fit TRBD1. The material sequenced was T cells isolated from PBMCs. The TCR sequence derives from a human donor in good health. The CDR3 reads CASSSQGFNEKLFF. The CDR3 DNA sequence: TGTGCCAGCAGCTCACAGGGGTTCAACGAAAAACTGTTTTTT.